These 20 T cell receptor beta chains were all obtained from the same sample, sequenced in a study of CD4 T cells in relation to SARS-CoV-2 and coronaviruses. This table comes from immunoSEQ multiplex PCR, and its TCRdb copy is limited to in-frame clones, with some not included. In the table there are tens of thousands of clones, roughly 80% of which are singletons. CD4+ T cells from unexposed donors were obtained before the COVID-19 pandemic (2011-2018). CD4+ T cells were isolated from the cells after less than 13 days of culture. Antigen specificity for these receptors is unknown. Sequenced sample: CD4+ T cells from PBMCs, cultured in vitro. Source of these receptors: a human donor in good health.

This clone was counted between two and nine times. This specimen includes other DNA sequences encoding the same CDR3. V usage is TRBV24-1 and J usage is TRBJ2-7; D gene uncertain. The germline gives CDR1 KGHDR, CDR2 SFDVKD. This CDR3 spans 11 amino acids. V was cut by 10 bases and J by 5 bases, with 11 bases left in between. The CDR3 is CATSRDDEQYF. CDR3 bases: TGTGCCACGTCTCGAGACGACGAGCAGTACTTC.

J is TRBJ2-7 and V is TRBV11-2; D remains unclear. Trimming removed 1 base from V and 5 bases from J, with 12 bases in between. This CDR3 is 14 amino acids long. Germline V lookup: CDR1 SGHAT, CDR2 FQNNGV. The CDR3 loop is CASSLASRWDEQYF. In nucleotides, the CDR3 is TGTGCCAGCAGCTTAGCCTCCCGGTGGGACGAGCAGTACTTC.

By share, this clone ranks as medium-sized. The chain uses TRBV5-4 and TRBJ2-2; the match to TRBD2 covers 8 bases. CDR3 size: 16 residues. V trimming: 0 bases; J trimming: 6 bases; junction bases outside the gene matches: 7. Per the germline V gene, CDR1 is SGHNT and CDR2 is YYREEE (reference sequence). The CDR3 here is CASSLDLAGEAGELFF. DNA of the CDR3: TGTGCCAGCAGCTTGGATCTAGCGGGTGAGGCCGGGGAGCTGTTTTTT. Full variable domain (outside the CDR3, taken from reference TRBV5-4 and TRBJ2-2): ETGVTQSPTHLIKTRGQQVTLRCSSQSGHNTVSWYQQALGQGPQFIFQYYREEENGRGNFPPRFSGLQFPNYSSELNVNALELDDSALYLCASSLDLAGEAGELFFGEGSRLTVL.

The DNA of the CDR3 is TGCGCCAGCAGCTTGATAGGGTTGGTTTCACTACCTCCGCGCGAGCAGTACTTC. This codes for CASSLIGLVSLPPREQYF. V gene TRBV5-1 combines with J gene TRBJ2-7; D gene unclear. Germline V gene sequence: CDR1 SGHRS, CDR2 YFSETQ. This CDR3 is 18 amino acids long. V dropped 1 base and J dropped 6 bases, with 26 bases sitting between them. Full variable domain (outside the CDR3, taken from reference TRBV5-1 and TRBJ2-7): KAGVTQTPRYLIKTRGQQVTLSCSPISGHRSVSWYQQTPGQGLQFLFEYFSETQRNKGNFPGRFSGRQFSNSRSEMNVSTLELGDSALYLCASSLIGLVSLPPREQYFGPGTRLTVT.

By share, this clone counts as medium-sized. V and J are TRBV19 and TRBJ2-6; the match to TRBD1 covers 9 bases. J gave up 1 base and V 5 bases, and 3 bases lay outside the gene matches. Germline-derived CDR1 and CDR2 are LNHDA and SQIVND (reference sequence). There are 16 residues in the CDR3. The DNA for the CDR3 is TGTGCCAGTAGTGCGACAGGGGGTTCTGGGGCCAACGTCCTGACTTTC. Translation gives CASSATGGSGANVLTF.

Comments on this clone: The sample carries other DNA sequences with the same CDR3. This CDR3 is CASSLAEANEQFF. CDR3 bases: TGTGCCAGCAGCTTAGCTGAGGCGAATGAGCAGTTCTTC. The V call is TRBV11-3, the J call TRBJ2-1; D is uncertain. Per the germline V gene, CDR1 is SGHNT and CDR2 is YENEEA. Trimming removed 1 base at V and 7 bases at J, with 8 bases between. There are 13 residues in the CDR3.

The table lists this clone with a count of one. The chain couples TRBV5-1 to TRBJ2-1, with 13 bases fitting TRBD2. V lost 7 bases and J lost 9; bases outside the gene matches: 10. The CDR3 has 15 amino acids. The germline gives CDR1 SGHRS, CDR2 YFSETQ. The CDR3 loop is CASQTGTSGILEQFF. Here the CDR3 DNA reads TGCGCCAGCCAGACAGGGACTAGCGGGATACTTGAGCAGTTCTTC.

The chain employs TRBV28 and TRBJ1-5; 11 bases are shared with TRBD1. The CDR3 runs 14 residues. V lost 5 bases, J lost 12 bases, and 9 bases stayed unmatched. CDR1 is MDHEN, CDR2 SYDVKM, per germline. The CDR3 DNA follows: TGTGCCAGCAGTACTAAGGGACAGGGGGGGAACCAGCATTTT. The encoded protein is CASSTKGQGGNQHF.

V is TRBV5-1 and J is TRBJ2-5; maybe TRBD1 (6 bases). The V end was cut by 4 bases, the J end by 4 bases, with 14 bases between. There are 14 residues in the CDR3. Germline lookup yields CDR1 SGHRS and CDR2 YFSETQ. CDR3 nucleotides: TGCGCCAGCAGCAATACAGGGCGAGGAGAGACCCAGTACTTC. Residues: CASSNTGRGETQYF.

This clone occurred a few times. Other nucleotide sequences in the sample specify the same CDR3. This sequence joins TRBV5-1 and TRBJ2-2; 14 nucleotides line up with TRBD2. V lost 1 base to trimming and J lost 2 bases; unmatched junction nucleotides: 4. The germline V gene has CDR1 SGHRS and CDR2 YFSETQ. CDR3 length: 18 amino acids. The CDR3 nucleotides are TGCGCCAGCAGCTTGAGGACTAGCGGGAGGCCTAACACCGGGGAGCTGTTTTTT. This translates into CASSLRTSGRPNTGELFF.

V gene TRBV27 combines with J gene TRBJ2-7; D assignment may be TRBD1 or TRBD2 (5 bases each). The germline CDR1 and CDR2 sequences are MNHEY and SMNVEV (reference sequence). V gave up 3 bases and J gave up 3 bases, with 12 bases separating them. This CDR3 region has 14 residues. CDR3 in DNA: TGTGCCAGCAGTTTCCAGGGAGCGAACTACGAGCAGTACTTC. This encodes CASSFQGANYEQYF.

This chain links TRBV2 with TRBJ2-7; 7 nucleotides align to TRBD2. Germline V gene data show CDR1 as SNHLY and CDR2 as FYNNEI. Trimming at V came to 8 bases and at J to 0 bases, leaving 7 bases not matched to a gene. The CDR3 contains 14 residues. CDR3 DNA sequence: TGTGCCAGCGCGACTAGCCGTAGCTCCTACGAGCAGTACTTC. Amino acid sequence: CASATSRSSYEQYF.

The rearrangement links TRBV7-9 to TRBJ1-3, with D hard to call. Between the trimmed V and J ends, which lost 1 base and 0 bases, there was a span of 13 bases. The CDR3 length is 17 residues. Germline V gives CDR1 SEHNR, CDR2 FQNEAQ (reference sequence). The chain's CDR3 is CASSLETPKLSGNTIYF. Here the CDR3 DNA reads TGTGCCAGCAGCTTAGAGACACCTAAACTCTCTGGAAACACCATATATTTT.

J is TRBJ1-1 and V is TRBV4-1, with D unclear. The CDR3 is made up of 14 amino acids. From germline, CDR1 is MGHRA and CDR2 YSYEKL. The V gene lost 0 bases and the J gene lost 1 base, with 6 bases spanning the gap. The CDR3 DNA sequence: TGCGCCAGCAGCCAAGATCCAGCGAACACTGAAGCTTTCTTT. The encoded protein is CASSQDPANTEAFF.

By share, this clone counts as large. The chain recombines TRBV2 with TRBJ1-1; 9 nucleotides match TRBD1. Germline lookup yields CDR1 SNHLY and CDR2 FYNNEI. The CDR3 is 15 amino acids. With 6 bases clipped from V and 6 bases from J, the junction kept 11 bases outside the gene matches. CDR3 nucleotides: TGTGCCAGCAGACCCACGACAGGGGGGTATTCTGAAGCTTTCTTT. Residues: CASRPTTGGYSEAFF.

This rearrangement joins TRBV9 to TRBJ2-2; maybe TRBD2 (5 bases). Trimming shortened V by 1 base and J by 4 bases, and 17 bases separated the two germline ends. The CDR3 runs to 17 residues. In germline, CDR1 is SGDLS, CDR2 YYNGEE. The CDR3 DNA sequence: TGTGCCAGCAGCGTATTGGACTTGATTGGAGTCACCGGGGAGCTGTTTTTT. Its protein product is CASSVLDLIGVTGELFF. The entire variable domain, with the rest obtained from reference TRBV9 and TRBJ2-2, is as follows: DSGVTQTPKHLITATGQRVTLRCSPRSGDLSVYWYQQSLDQGLQFLIQYYNGEERAKGNILERFSAQQFPDLHSELNLSSLELGDSALYFCASSVLDLIGVTGELFFGEGSRLTVL.

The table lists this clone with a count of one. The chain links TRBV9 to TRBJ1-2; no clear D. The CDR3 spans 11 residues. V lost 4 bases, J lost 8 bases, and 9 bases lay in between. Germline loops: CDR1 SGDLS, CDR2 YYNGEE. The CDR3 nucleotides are TGTGCCAGCAGCCGGGGTGGAGGCTACACCTTC. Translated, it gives CASSRGGGYTF.

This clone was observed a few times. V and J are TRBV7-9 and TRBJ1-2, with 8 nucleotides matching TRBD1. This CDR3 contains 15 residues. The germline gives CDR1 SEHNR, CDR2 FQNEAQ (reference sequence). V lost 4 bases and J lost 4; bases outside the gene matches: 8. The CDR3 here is CASSSDRAPVYGYTF. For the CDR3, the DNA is TGTGCCAGCAGCTCGGACAGGGCGCCGGTCTATGGCTACACCTTC.

CDR3 sequence (DNA): TGTGCCGGTACAAAAACCAGGGGGGGGAATTCTGAAGCTTTCTTT. This gives the protein CAGTKTRGGNSEAFF. V usage is TRBV30 and J usage is TRBJ1-1; 7 nucleotides match TRBD1. V shed 8 bases and J 6 bases; nucleotides not matched to a gene: 18. The CDR3 runs to 15 residues. Germline CDR1 and CDR2: GTSNPN and SVGIG (reference sequence).

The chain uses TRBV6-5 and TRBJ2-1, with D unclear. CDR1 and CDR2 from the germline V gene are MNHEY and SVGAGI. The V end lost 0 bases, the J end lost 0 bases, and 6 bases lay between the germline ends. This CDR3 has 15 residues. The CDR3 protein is CASSYSRSSYNEQFF. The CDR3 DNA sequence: TGTGCCAGCAGTTACTCGAGGAGCTCCTACAATGAGCAGTTCTTC.